This T cell receptor (beta chain) was captured in a study of response to subunit inactivated influenza vaccine. Whole-study results and caveats: Every seasonal influenza vaccination brings in few new T cells, the authors suggested.

Germline CDR1 MNHEY, CDR2 SVGEGT. The CDR3 has 16 amino acids. J was trimmed by 7 bases and V by 4 bases; bases with no gene match: 9. TCRdb independently ran MiXCR on the RT-PCR reads; one entry per CDR3 protein. The repertoire includes 860,000 or so distinct CDR3 sequences, 21% of them detected once, and approximately 10% sits in the top ten. This clonotype was counted only a few times. What it binds is unknown. This clonotype originated in a man aged 45-65 years who received an inactivated influenza vaccine. V and J are TRBV6-2 or TRBV6-3 and TRBJ2-1, with TRBD2 matching 11 bases. The sequencing here drew on PBMCs from blood, taken 5 to 6 days after vaccination. CDR3 region: CASSFTSGRGRNEQFF. CDR3 sequence (DNA): TGTGCCAGCAGTTTTACTAGCGGGAGAGGACGGAATGAGCAGTTCTTC.